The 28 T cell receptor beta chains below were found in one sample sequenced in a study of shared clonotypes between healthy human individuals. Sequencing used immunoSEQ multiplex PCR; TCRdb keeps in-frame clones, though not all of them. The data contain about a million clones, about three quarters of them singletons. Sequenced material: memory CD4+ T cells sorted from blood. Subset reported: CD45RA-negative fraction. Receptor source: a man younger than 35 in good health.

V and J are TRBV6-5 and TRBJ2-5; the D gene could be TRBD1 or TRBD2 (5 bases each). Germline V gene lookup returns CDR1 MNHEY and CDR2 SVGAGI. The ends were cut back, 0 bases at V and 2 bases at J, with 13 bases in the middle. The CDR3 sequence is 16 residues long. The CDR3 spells CASSYSRSRGQETQYF. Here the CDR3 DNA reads TGTGCCAGCAGTTACTCCCGGTCGAGGGGACAAGAGACCCAGTACTTC.

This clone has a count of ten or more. Here the CDR3 reads CASSETDSVYGYTF. The CDR3 nucleotides read TGTGCCAGCAGCGAAACGGACAGTGTCTATGGCTACACCTTC. V is TRBV9 and J is TRBJ1-2, with a possible D match to TRBD1 (6 bases). CDR3 length equals 14 residues. Trimming pared 3 bases from V and 4 bases from J, leaving 13 bases between. Looked up from germline, CDR1 is SGDLS and CDR2 is YYNGEE.

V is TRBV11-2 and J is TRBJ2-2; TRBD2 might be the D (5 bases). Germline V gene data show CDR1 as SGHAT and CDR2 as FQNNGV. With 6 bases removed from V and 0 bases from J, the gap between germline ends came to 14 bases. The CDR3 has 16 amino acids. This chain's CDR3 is CASRPIARANTGELFF. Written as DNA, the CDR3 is TGTGCCAGCAGACCGATCGCGAGGGCGAACACCGGGGAGCTGTTTTTT.

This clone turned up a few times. CDR3 sequence: CASSFIGEAFYEQYF. The CDR3 nucleotides are TGTGCCAGCAGCTTCATTGGGGAAGCGTTTTACGAGCAGTACTTC. This sequence joins TRBV5-4 and TRBJ2-7; D not resolved. Germline V gives CDR1 SGHNT, CDR2 YYREEE (reference sequence). The CDR3 is 15 amino acids. V lost 2 bases, J lost 4 bases, and 16 bases lay in between.

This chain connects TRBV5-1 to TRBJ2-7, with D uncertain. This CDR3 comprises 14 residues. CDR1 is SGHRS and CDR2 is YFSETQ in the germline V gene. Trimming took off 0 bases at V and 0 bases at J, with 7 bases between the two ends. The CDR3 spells CASSLGVVSYEQYF. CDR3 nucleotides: TGCGCCAGCAGCTTGGGGGTGGTCTCCTACGAGCAGTACTTC. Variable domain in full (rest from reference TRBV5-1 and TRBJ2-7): KAGVTQTPRYLIKTRGQQVTLSCSPISGHRSVSWYQQTPGQGLQFLFEYFSETQRNKGNFPGRFSGRQFSNSRSEMNVSTLELGDSALYLCASSLGVVSYEQYFGPGTRLTVT.

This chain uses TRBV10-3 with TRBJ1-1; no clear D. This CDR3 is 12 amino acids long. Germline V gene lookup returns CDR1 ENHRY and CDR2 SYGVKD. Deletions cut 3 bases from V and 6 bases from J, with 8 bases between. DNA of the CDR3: TGTGCCATCAGTGACGGGGTTTCTGAAGCTTTCTTT. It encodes CAISDGVSEAFF.

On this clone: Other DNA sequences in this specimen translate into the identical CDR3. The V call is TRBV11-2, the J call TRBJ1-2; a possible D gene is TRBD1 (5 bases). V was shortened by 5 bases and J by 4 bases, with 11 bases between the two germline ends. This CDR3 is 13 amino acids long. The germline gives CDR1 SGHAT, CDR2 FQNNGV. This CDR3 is CASSLGTFYGYTF. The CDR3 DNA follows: TGTGCCAGCAGCCTCGGGACTTTCTATGGCTACACCTTC.

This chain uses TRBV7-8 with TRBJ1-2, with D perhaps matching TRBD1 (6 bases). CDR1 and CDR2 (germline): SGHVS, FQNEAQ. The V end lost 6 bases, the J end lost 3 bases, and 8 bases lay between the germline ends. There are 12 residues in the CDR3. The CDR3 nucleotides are TGTGCCAGCAGTTGGACAGACTATGGCTACACCTTC. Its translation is CASSWTDYGYTF.

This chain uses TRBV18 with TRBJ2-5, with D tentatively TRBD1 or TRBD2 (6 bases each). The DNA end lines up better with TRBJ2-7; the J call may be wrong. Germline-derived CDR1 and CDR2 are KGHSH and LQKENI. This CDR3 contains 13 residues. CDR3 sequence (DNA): TGTGCCAGCTCACCCCTCGGGGGCGACGAGCAGTACTTC. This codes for CASSPLGGDEQYF.

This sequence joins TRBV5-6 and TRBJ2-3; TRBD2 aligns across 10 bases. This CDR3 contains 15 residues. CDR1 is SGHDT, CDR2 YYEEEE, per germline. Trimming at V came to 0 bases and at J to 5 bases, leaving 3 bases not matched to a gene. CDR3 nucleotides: TGTGCCAGCAGCTTGGGGGCTAGCGGGAGAGATACGCAGTATTTT. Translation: CASSLGASGRDTQYF.

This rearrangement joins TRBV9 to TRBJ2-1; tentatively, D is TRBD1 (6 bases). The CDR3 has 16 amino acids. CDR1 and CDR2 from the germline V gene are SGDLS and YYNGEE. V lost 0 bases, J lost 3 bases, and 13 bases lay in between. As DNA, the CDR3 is TGTGCCAGCAGCGTAGTTTTTCGGGACAACTACAATGAGCAGTTCTTC. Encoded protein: CASSVVFRDNYNEQFF.

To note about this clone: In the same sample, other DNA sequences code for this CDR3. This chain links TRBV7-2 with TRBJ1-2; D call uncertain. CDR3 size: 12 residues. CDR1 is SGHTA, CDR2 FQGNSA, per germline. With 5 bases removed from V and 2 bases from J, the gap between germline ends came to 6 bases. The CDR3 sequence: CASSPDNYGYTF. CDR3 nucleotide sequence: TGTGCCAGCAGCCCAGACAACTATGGCTACACCTTC.

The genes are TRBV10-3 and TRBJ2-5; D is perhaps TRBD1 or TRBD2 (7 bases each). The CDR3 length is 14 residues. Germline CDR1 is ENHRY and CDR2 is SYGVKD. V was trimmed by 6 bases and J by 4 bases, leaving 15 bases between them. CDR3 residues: CAISRGGGGETQYF. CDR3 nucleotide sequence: TGTGCCATCAGCAGGGGAGGGGGCGGAGAGACCCAGTACTTC.

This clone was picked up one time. In nucleotides, the CDR3 is TGTGCCATCAGTGGGCAACAGGGGGCGCGAGGTCGGACTGAAGCTTTCTTT. This gives the protein CAISGQQGARGRTEAFF. V gene TRBV10-3 combines with J gene TRBJ1-1; 9 bases are a match to TRBD1. V was pared by 4 bases and J by 5 bases, with 14 bases of the junction left unmatched. Germline V gene lookup returns CDR1 ENHRY and CDR2 SYGVKD. This CDR3 is 17 amino acids long.

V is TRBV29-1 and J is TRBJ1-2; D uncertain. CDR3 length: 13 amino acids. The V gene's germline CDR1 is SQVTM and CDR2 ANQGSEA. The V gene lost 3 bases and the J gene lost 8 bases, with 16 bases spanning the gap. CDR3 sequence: CSVESARLKGYTF. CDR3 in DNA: TGCAGCGTTGAGAGCGCCCGCCTTAAAGGCTACACCTTC. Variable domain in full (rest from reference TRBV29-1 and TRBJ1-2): SAVISQKPSRDICQRGTSLTIQCQVDSQVTMMFWYRQQPGQSLTLIATANQGSEATYESGFVIDKFPISRPNLTFSTLTVSNMSPEDSSIYLCSVESARLKGYTFGSGTRLTVV.

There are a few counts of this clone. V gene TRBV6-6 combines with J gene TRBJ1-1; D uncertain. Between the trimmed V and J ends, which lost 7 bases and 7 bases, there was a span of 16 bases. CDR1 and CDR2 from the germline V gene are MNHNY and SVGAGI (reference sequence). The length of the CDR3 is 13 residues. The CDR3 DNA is TGTGCCAGCAAACTCCCCCAACGGAGTGAAGCTTTCTTT. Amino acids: CASKLPQRSEAFF.

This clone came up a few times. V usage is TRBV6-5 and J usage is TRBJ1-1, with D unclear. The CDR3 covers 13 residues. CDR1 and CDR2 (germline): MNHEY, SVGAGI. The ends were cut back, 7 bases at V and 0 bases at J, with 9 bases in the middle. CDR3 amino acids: CASTSVMNTEAFF. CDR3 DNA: TGTGCCAGCACTTCCGTCATGAACACTGAAGCTTTCTTT.

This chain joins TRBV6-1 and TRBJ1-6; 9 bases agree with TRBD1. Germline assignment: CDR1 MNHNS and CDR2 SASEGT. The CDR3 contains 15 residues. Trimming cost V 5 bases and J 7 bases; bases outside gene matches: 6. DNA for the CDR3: TGTGCCAGCAGTTGGGACAGGGCAGGGAATTCACCCCTCCACTTT. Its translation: CASSWDRAGNSPLHF.

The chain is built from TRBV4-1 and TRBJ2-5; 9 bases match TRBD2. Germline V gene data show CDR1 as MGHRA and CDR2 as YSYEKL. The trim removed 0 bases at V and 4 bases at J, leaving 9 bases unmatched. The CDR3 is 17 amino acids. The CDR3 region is CASSQERGLAIGETQYF. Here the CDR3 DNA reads TGCGCCAGCAGCCAAGAACGAGGACTAGCGATCGGAGAGACCCAGTACTTC.

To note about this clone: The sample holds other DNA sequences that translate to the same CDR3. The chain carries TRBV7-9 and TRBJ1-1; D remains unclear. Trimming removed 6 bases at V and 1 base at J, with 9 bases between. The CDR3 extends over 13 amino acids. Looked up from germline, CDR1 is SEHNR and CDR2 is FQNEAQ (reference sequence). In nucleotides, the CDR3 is TGTGCCAGCAGTTTGCAGGAGAACACTGAAGCTTTCTTT. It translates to CASSLQENTEAFF. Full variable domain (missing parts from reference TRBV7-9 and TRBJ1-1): DTGVSQNPRHKITKRGQNVTFRCDPISEHNRLYWYRQTLGQGPEFLTYFQNEAQLEKSRLLSDRFSAERPKGSFSTLEIQRTEQGDSAMYLCASSLQENTEAFFGQGTRLTVV.

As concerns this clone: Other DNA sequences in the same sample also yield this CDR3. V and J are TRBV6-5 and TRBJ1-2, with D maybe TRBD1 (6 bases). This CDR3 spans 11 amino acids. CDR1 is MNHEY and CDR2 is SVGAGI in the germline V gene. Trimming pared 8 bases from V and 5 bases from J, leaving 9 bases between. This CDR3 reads CASAGDYGYTF. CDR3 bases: TGTGCCAGCGCAGGGGATTATGGCTACACCTTC.

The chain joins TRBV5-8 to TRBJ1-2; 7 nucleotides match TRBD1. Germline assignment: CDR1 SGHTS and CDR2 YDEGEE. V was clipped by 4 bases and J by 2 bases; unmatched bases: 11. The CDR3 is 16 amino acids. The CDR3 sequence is CASSPQETTGNYGYTF. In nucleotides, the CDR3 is TGTGCCAGCAGCCCTCAGGAGACGACAGGGAACTATGGCTACACCTTC.

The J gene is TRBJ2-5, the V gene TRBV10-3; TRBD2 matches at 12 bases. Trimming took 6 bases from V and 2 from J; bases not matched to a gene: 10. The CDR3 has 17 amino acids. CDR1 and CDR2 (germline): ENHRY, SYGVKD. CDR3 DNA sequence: TGTGCCATCAGCGAAGCTAGCGGGAGGGAGGGTCAAGAGACCCAGTACTTC. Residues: CAISEASGREGQETQYF.

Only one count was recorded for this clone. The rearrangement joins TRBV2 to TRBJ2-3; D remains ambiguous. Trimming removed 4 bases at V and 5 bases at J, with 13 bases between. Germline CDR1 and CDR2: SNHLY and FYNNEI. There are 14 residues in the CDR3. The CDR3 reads CASSVSSDGDTQYF. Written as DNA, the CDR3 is TGTGCCAGCAGTGTATCCTCGGATGGAGATACGCAGTATTTT.

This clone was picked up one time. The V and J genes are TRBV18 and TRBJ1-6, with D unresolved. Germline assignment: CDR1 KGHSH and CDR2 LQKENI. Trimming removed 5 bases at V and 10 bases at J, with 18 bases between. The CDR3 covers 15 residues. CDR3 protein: CASSVTEPPVSPLHF. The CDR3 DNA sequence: TGTGCCAGCTCAGTCACAGAACCCCCGGTGTCACCCCTCCACTTT.

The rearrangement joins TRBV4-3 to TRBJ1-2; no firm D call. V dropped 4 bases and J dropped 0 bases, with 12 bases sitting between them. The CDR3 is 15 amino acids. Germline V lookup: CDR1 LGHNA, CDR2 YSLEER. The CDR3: CASSPRRDSNYGYTF. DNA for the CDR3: TGCGCCAGCAGCCCCCGGCGGGATTCTAACTATGGCTACACCTTC.

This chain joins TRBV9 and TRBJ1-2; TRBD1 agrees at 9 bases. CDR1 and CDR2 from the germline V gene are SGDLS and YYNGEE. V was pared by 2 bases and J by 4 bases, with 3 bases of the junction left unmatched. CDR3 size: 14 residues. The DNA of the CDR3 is TGTGCCAGCAGCGTTGACAGGGGGGGCTATGGCTACACCTTC. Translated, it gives CASSVDRGGYGYTF.

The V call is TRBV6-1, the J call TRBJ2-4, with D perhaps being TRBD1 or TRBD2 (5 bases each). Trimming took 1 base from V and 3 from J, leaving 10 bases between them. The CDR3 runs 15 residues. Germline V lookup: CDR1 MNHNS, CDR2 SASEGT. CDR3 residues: CASSEGGAGKNIQYF. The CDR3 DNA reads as TGTGCCAGCAGTGAAGGTGGGGCGGGCAAAAACATTCAGTACTTC.